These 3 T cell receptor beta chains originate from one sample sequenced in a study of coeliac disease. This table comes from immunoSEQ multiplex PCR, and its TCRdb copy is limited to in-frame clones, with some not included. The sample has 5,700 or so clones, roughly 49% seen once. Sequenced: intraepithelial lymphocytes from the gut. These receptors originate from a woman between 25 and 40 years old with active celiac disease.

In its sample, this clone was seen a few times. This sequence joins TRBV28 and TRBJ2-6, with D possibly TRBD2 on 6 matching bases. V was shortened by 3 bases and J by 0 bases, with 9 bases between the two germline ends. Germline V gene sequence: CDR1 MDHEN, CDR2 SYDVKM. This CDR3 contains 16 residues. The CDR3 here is CASSFERVSGANVLTF. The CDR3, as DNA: TGTGCCAGCAGTTTCGAGCGGGTCTCTGGGGCCAACGTCCTGACTTTC.

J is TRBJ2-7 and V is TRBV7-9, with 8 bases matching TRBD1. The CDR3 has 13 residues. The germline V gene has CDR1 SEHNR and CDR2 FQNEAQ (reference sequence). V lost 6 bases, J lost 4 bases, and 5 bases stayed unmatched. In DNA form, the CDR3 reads TGTGCCAGCAGTTCGGACAGGGTATACGAGCAGTACTTC. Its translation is CASSSDRVYEQYF.

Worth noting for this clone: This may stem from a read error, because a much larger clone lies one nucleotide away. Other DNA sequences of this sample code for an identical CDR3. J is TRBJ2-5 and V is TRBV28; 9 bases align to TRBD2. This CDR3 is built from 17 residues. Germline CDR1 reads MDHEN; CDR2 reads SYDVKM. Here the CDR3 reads CASSLWAGGHSAETQYF. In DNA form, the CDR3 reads TGCGCCAGCAGTTTATGGGCGGGGGGGCATTCCGCAGAGACCCAGTACTTC.